These 22 T cell receptor beta chains came from one sample sequenced in a study of human T cells and chemical hapten exposure. From the RACE reads, TCRdb called clonotypes with MiXCR, one entry per CDR3 protein. The repertoire holds 30,000 to 40,000 distinct CDR3 sequences, with approximately 6.3% as singletons. The time point: patch test 1, 2 weeks after DPC sensitization. Noted treatment: therapeutic diphenylcyclopropenone sensitization with weekly scalp DPC. Total RNA was extracted from unfractionated whole blood. Sequenced material: whole blood, taken in connection with sensitization to the hapten diphenylcyclopropenone (DPC). These receptors were taken from a woman aged 25 to 39 with alopecia areata. Some clones in this sample may be carry-over from other donors' samples.

In this sample, this clonotype turned up many times. The chain couples TRBV14 to TRBJ2-1; D is possibly TRBD2 (5 bases). The CDR3 is 18 amino acids. Trimming shortened V by 2 bases and J by 0 bases, and 17 bases separated the two germline ends. Per the germline V gene, CDR1 is SGHDN and CDR2 is FVKESK. CDR3 nucleotides: TGTGCCAGCAGCCAACGACTCCTAGCCCTTAGCTCCTACAATGAGCAGTTCTTC. The encoded protein is CASSQRLLALSSYNEQFF.

As to this clonotype: A single base separates this from a much larger clone, so it may be a read error. The chain recombines TRBV5-1 with TRBJ1-2; D unresolved. The CDR3 has 13 amino acids. Germline loops: CDR1 SGHRS, CDR2 YFSETQ. This chain's CDR3 is CAGSLAPRTGYTF. CDR3 sequence (DNA): TGCGCCGGCAGCTTGGCCCCCCGAACTGGCTACACCTTC.

This clonotype was seen a few times. The CDR3 nucleotides are TGTGCCAGCAGCTTGACAGGGAGGACTGAAGCTTTCTTT. It translates to CASSLTGRTEAFF. This rearrangement joins TRBV5-5 to TRBJ1-1, with a tentative D call TRBD1 (6 bases). The V end was cut by 1 base, the J end by 5 bases, with 9 bases between. CDR1 and CDR2 (germline): SGHKS, YYEKEE (reference sequence). The CDR3 totals 13 residues.

This chain links TRBV20-1 with TRBJ1-5; D uncertain. V was trimmed by 3 bases and J by 1 base, leaving 7 bases between them. Germline V lookup: CDR1 DFQATT, CDR2 SNEGSKA (reference sequence). The CDR3 totals 13 residues. CDR3: CSASSLSNQPQHF. DNA of the CDR3: TGCAGTGCTAGCAGTCTGAGCAATCAGCCCCAGCATTTT.

J is TRBJ2-6 and V is TRBV5-6; D ambiguous. Germline CDR1 SGHDT, CDR2 YYEEEE. The CDR3 length is 16 residues. The ends were cut back, 2 bases at V and 0 bases at J, with 9 bases in the middle. This CDR3 reads CASSFLQVSGANVLTF. The CDR3 nucleotides are TGTGCCAGCAGCTTCCTGCAGGTCTCTGGGGCCAACGTCCTGACTTTC.

The chain is built from TRBV4-2 and TRBJ2-1; 8 bases line up with TRBD2. V lost 1 base, J lost 7 bases, and 3 bases stayed unmatched. CDR1 is LGHNA, CDR2 YNFKEQ, per germline. This CDR3 contains 14 residues. In nucleotides, the CDR3 is TGTGCCAGCAGCCAAGCCCGGGGGGGGAATGAGCAGTTCTTC. This gives the protein CASSQARGGNEQFF.

V usage is TRBV28 and J usage is TRBJ1-5; no firm D call. CDR3 length equals 16 residues. CDR1 MDHEN and CDR2 SYDVKM come from the germline V gene. The V and J ends lost 5 bases and 3 bases respectively, with 17 bases between them. DNA for the CDR3: TGTGCCAGCAGTCCAAGGACTGCTGCCTTCAATCAGCCCCAGCATTTT. It is translated as CASSPRTAAFNQPQHF.

This clonotype was recorded many times. An end of the junction does not agree with germline; a read error may underlie this. The chain uses TRBV5-1 and TRBJ1-2; D call uncertain. The CDR3 covers 13 residues. Looked up from germline, CDR1 is SGHRS and CDR2 is YFSETQ. The CDR3 loop is CASSTDTSYGWSF. In DNA, the CDR3 is TGCGCCAGCAGCACCGACACGTCCTATGGTTGGTCCTTC.

Ten or more counts support this clonotype. The rearrangement joins TRBV29-1 to TRBJ2-3; perhaps D is TRBD1 or TRBD2 (6 bases each). Between the trimmed V and J ends, which lost 4 bases and 5 bases, there was a span of 16 bases. CDR1 and CDR2 from the germline V gene are SQVTM and ANQGSEA. The CDR3 extends over 14 amino acids. In DNA form, the CDR3 reads TGCAGCGTTGGAGAGGGGGGCGTTGAAGATACGCAGTATTTT. This encodes CSVGEGGVEDTQYF.

The sample holds many counts of this clonotype. V and J are TRBV7-2 and TRBJ2-7, with D perhaps TRBD2 (6 bases). The CDR3 has 13 residues. Germline assignment: CDR1 SGHTA and CDR2 FQGNSA. The ends were cut back, 5 bases at V and 7 bases at J, with 15 bases in the middle. CDR3: CASSERGLGEQYF. DNA for the CDR3: TGTGCCAGCAGCGAAAGGGGACTTGGGGAGCAGTACTTC.

This clonotype showed up just a few times. V usage is TRBV7-2 and J usage is TRBJ2-1, with D perhaps assigned TRBD1 or TRBD2 (5 bases each). The CDR3 is 15 residues long. CDR1 and CDR2 (germline): SGHTA, FQGNSA. V was cut by 2 bases and J by 2 bases, with 10 bases left in between. This CDR3 is CASSLRVGAYNEQFF. DNA of the CDR3: TGTGCCAGCAGCTTACGAGTGGGGGCCTACAATGAGCAGTTCTTC.

This clonotype was recorded at least ten times. The chain uses TRBV20-1 and TRBJ1-1; tentatively, D is TRBD1 (5 bases). V lost 6 bases to trimming and J lost 0 bases, with 17 bases between them. The CDR3 is 15 residues long. Germline-derived CDR1 and CDR2 are DFQATT and SNEGSKA (reference sequence). CDR3 in amino acids: CSATTAFELNTEAFF. CDR3 DNA sequence: TGCAGTGCAACGACAGCGTTTGAACTGAACACTGAAGCTTTCTTT.

The chain links TRBV30 to TRBJ2-7; 9 nucleotides agree with TRBD1. The CDR3 covers 14 residues. J was trimmed by 4 bases and V by 4 bases; bases with no gene match: 8. CDR1 is GTSNPN and CDR2 is SVGIG in the germline V gene (reference sequence). The CDR3 is CAWTKQGAWYEQYF. CDR3 bases: TGTGCCTGGACCAAACAGGGGGCGTGGTACGAGCAGTACTTC.

This clonotype was counted many times. V gene TRBV7-2 combines with J gene TRBJ1-1; no definite D call. V was trimmed by 6 bases and J by 1 base, leaving 6 bases between them. The CDR3 sequence is 12 residues long. Germline CDR1 and CDR2: SGHTA and FQGNSA. CDR3 nucleotides: TGTGCCAGCAGATGGGGGAACACTGAAGCTTTCTTT. Its protein is CASRWGNTEAFF.

This clonotype was counted at least ten times. The V gene is TRBV7-9, the J gene TRBJ2-3; 9 bases map to TRBD2. The V segment lost 2 bases and the J segment 6 bases; nucleotides outside the gene matches: 3. Per germline, CDR1 SEHNR and CDR2 FQNEAQ (reference sequence). CDR3 length: 14 residues. CDR3 residues: CASSLTSGSDTQYF. For the CDR3, the DNA is TGTGCCAGCAGCTTAACTAGCGGGTCCGATACGCAGTATTTT. The variable domain in full, with the rest retrieved from reference TRBV7-9 and TRBJ2-3, is DTGVSQNPRHKITKRGQNVTFRCDPISEHNRLYWYRQTLGQGPEFLTYFQNEAQLEKSRLLSDRFSAERPKGSFSTLEIQRTEQGDSAMYLCASSLTSGSDTQYFGPGTRLTVL.

This clonotype showed up just a few times. This chain joins TRBV27 and TRBJ2-3, with 8 bases fitting TRBD2. The V gene end was trimmed by 1 base and the J gene end by 1 base; junction bases not matched to a gene: 1. The germline CDR1 and CDR2 sequences are MNHEY and SMNVEV (reference sequence). There are 15 residues in the CDR3. DNA of the CDR3: TGTGCCAGCAGTTTATGGCGGGGGGGCACAGATACGCAGTATTTT. Its protein is CASSLWRGGTDTQYF.

The rearrangement links TRBV10-2 to TRBJ2-3; D possibly matches TRBD1 or TRBD2 (5 bases each). Per the germline V gene, CDR1 is WSHSY and CDR2 is SAAADI. Trimming shortened V by 3 bases and J by 6 bases, and 10 bases separated the two germline ends. The CDR3 consists of 13 residues. In DNA, the CDR3 is TGCGCCAGCAGTGACGGGGCCCAGGATACGCAGTATTTT. It translates to CASSDGAQDTQYF.

This clonotype was seen a few times. The chain is built from TRBV7-9 and TRBJ1-3; D may be TRBD1 (5 bases). V was shortened by 4 bases and J by 0 bases, with 10 bases between the two germline ends. The CDR3 loop spans 15 amino acids. Germline V lookup: CDR1 SEHNR, CDR2 FQNEAQ (reference sequence). The CDR3 loop is CASSSRDGSGNTIYF. CDR3 DNA: TGTGCCAGCAGCTCCCGGGACGGCTCTGGAAACACCATATATTTT.

This clonotype was recorded at least ten times. The rearrangement links TRBV7-6 to TRBJ1-1; D is ambiguous. This CDR3 comprises 13 residues. With 0 bases removed from V and 6 bases from J, the gap between germline ends came to 8 bases. CDR1 is SGHVS, CDR2 FNYEAQ, per germline. The CDR3 region has the DNA TGTGCCAGCAGCTTAGCGGGAGGTGCTGAAGCTTTCTTT. The encoded protein is CASSLAGGAEAFF.

This clonotype was counted ten times or more. This chain joins TRBV7-8 and TRBJ2-5; 10 bases are a match to TRBD1. V dropped 4 bases and J dropped 5; count of bases not matched to a gene: 1. Germline assignment: CDR1 SGHVS and CDR2 FQNEAQ. CDR3 length equals 13 residues. DNA of the CDR3: TGTGCCAGCAGCTCGACAGGGGGCGAGACCCAGTACTTC. It yields the protein CASSSTGGETQYF. Complete variable domain (other parts from reference TRBV7-8 and TRBJ2-5): GAGVSQSPRYKVAKRGQDVALRCDPISGHVSLFWYQQALGQGPEFLTYFQNEAQLDKSGLPSDRFFAERPEGSVSTLKIQRTQQEDSAVYLCASSSTGGETQYFGPGTRLLVL.

This clonotype was found many times. The genes are TRBV6-2 or TRBV6-3 and TRBJ1-1; TRBD1 matches 7 bases. Germline trimming cut 6 bases from V and 1 base from J; bases unmatched to any gene: 8. The V gene's germline CDR1 is MNHEY and CDR2 SVGEGT. The CDR3 loop spans 15 amino acids. The CDR3 sequence: CASSRTRTGNTEAFF. Written as DNA, the CDR3 is TGTGCCAGCAGCCGCACCAGGACAGGGAACACTGAAGCTTTCTTT.

This clonotype was picked up many times. The J gene is TRBJ2-3, the V gene TRBV20-1, with 7 positions matching TRBD2. J lost 6 bases, V lost 3 bases, and 3 bases had no gene match. Germline CDR1 reads DFQATT; CDR2 reads SNEGSKA (reference sequence). CDR3 length equals 12 residues. The CDR3 nucleotides read TGCAGTGCTAGTCCGACTAGCGATACGCAGTATTTT. This encodes CSASPTSDTQYF.